What follows are 5 T cell receptor beta chains derived from one specimen sequenced in a study of blood T cell repertoires in COVID-19. TCRdb keeps only in-frame clones here, not all; method: immunoSEQ multiplex PCR. The sample has about 160,000 clones, approximately 88% seen once. Sequences were obtained from peripheral blood. The receptors derive from a woman over 75 with active or convalescent COVID-19.

The chain carries TRBV3-1 (or the pseudogene TRBV3-2) and TRBJ1-5; no clear D. The CDR3 totals 13 residues. V was pared by 3 bases and J by 4 bases, with 7 bases between. The germline CDR1 and CDR2 sequences are LGHDT and YNNKEL (reference sequence). The CDR3 DNA reads as TGTGCCAGCAGCCAGGCGGATAATCAGCCCCAGCATTTT. It encodes CASSQADNQPQHF.

In its sample, this clone was seen once. The chain joins TRBV6-6 to TRBJ1-6; 10 bases match TRBD1. J lost 7 bases, V lost 6 bases, and 9 bases had no gene match. This CDR3 is 16 amino acids long. The germline V gene has CDR1 MNHNY and CDR2 SVGAGI (reference sequence). This CDR3 reads CASSHDRGPQNSPLHF. Written as DNA, the CDR3 is TGTGCCAGCAGCCACGACAGGGGGCCTCAAAATTCACCCCTCCACTTT.

This rearrangement joins TRBV6-2 or TRBV6-3 to TRBJ1-4, with unresolved D. The V gene's germline CDR1 is MNHEY and CDR2 SVGEGT. Trimming pared 5 bases from V and 0 bases from J, leaving 10 bases between. The CDR3 is 15 amino acids. DNA for the CDR3: TGTGCCAGCAGTCCATACAGCACAACTAATGAAAAACTGTTTTTT. Its translation is CASSPYSTTNEKLFF.

In its sample, this clone was seen a few times. The gene calls are TRBV10-1 and TRBJ1-1; D gene uncertain. CDR3 length: 13 residues. V lost 0 bases and J lost 12, with 14 bases in between. In germline, CDR1 is WNHNN, CDR2 SYGVQD (reference sequence). Here the CDR3 reads CASSESNGITPFF. The CDR3 nucleotides read TGCGCCAGCAGTGAGTCGAACGGTATTACTCCTTTCTTT.

This clone was observed a single time. CDR3 sequence reads: CAWSGLGTGYNYGYTF. The CDR3 DNA sequence: TGTGCCTGGAGCGGGTTAGGGACAGGCTATAACTATGGCTACACCTTC. This sequence joins TRBV30 and TRBJ1-2; 8 bases match TRBD1. Losses at the gene ends were 3 bases for V and 1 base for J; bases not matched to a gene: 10. There are 16 residues in the CDR3. CDR1 is GTSNPN, CDR2 SVGIG, per germline (reference sequence).